This paragraph covers one TCR beta chain sequence. Libraries were prepared by immunoSEQ multiplex PCR; TCRdb keeps only in-frame clonotypes and omits some of them. The profile shows almost 350,000 clones, approximately 89% of them singletons. These data come from a study of blood T cell repertoires in COVID-19. Study overall: Sample material is recorded as cDNA or gDNA derived from T cells, B-cell-depleted T cells, or PBMCs.

It was during active infection that Seattle patients were enrolled and then longitudinally followed. Germline loops: CDR1 KGHSH, CDR2 LQKENI. The CDR3 sequence is 15 residues long. The junction had 6 bases not matched to a gene; V was cut back by 2 bases and J by 7 bases. The sequence was collected from a woman aged 55-69 years with COVID-19, enrolled during active disease. J is TRBJ2-1 and V is TRBV18; 9 bases match TRBD2. Sequenced input: peripheral blood. The CDR3: CASSPILAGTNEQFF. Written as DNA, the CDR3 is TGTGCCAGCTCACCAATCCTAGCGGGGACTAATGAGCAGTTCTTC.